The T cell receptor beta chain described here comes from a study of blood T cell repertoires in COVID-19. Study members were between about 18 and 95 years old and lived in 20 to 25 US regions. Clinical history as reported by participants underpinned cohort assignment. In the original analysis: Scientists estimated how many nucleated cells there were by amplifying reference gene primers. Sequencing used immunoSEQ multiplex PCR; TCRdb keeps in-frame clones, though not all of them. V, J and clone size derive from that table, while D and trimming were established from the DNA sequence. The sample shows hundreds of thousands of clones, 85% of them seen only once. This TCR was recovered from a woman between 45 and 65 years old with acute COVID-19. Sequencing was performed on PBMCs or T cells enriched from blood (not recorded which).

CDR3 sequence (DNA): TGTGCCAGCAGCTCACCAGGGCGGACCGGGGAGCTGTTTTTT. This translates into CASSSPGRTGELFF. The chain combines TRBV5-4 with TRBJ2-2; possibly TRBD1 for D (5 bases). In germline, CDR1 is SGHNT, CDR2 YYREEE (reference sequence). Trimming cost V 3 bases and J 5 bases, with 11 bases left between them. The CDR3 sequence is 14 residues long.